This TCR beta chain was sequenced for a study of primary melanoma T cells and metastatic recurrence. Study in general: Samples were primary melanomas of stage T2 to T4. The study's findings and limits: Suggested, not shown: primary melanomas can contain effective antitumor T cells. A tumor T-cell fraction above 20% appeared protective.

Patients with resected primary melanoma were considered at risk of metastatic recurrence. Looked up from germline, CDR1 is SGHNT and CDR2 is YENEEA. The ends were cut back, 5 bases at V and 0 bases at J, with 14 bases in the middle. This CDR3 is built from 15 residues. On this clone: Its antigen is currently unknown.

The assay was immunoSEQ multiplex PCR, and TCRdb's table has in-frame clones only and misses some. This table has over a hundred clones, roughly nine tenths appearing once. The receptor was isolated from a human donor with melanoma. This chain joins TRBV11-3 and TRBJ2-7, with D possibly being TRBD1 (6 bases). Sample: melanoma tumor tissue. This CDR3 reads CASSPSGASSYEQYF. For the CDR3, the DNA is TGTGCCAGCAGCCCGTCAGGGGCCAGCTCCTACGAGCAGTACTTC.